The entry that follows covers one T cell receptor (beta chain) sequence. The antigen is not known. PCR amplification relied on 60 Vbeta primers (plus 13 Jbeta primers). Sequenced by immunoSEQ multiplex PCR; TCRdb stores in-frame clones only, minus some. The sample data list approximately 190,000 clones. This sample stems from a study of cytomegalovirus exposure and HLA in healthy donors. Study findings and constraints: Approximately 18,000 TCR beta sequences were associated with HLA alleles at 0.05 false discovery rate in a later analysis. Immune exposure was documented only through CMV serostatus.

The CDR3 is 19 amino acids. Germline CDR1 is ENHRY and CDR2 is SYGVKD. V was pared by 4 bases and J by 4 bases, with 16 bases of the junction left unmatched. Material for sequencing was PBMCs. V is TRBV10-3 and J is TRBJ2-1, with TRBD2 identical over 10 bases. This receptor was taken from a boy under 18 in good health and CMV-seronegative. CDR3 sequence reads: CAISGPPGSGGASYNEQFF. CDR3 nucleotide sequence: TGTGCCATCAGTGGCCCCCCGGGCAGCGGGGGGGCGTCTTACAATGAGCAGTTCTTC.